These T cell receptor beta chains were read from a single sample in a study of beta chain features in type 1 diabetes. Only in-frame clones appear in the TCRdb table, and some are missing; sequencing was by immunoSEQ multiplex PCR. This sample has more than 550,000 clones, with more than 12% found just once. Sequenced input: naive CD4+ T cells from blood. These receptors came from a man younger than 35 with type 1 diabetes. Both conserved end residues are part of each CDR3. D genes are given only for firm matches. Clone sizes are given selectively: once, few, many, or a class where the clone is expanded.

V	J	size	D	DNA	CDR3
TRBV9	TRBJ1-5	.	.	TGTGCCAGCAGTGCAACAACTAGCAATCAGCCCCAGCATTTT	CASSATTSNQPQHF
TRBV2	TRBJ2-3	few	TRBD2	TGTGCCAGCAGTAGCGGGACTTCCTATACGCAGTATTTT	CASSSGTSYTQYF
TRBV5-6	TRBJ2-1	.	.	TGTGCCAGCAGCTTGTTGCGGGATGAGCAGTTCTTC	CASSLLRDEQFF
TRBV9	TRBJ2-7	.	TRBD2	TGTGCCAGCAGCGTAGTTCCAGCGGGGGCCGAGCAGTACTTC	CASSVVPAGAEQYF
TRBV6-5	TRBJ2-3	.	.	TGTGCCAGCAGTTATTACTGGTCAGATACGCAGTATTTT	CASSYYWSDTQYF
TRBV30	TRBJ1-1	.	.	TGTGCCTGGAGCCCCACATTGGCGAACACTGAAGCTTTCTTT	CAWSPTLANTEAFF
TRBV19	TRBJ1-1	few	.	TGTGCCAGTAGTCCCGGGAACACTGAAGCTTTCTTT	CASSPGNTEAFF
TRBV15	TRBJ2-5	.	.	TGTGCCACCAGCAGAGAACGAGGGCGGGAGACCCAGTACTTC	CATSRERGRETQYF
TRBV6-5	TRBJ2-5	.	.	TGTGCCAGCAGTCGCAGGGTTACTGAAGAGACCCAGTACTTC	CASSRRVTEETQYF
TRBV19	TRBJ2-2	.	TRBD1	TGTGCCAGTAGCCCTGACAGGGGGTACACCGGGGAGCTGTTTTTT	CASSPDRGYTGELFF
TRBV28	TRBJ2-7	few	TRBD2	TGTGCCAGCAGTTCCACGGGGGGAAGTCACTACGAGCAGTACTTC	CASSSTGGSHYEQYF
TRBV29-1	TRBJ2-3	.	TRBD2	TGCAGCGTTGCTCTAGCGGGAGGGCCAGGAGATACGCAGTATTTT	CSVALAGGPGDTQYF
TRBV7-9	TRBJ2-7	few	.	TGTGCCAGCAGCTTAGACAGAGTCTACGAGCAGTACTTC	CASSLDRVYEQYF
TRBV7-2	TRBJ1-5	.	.	TGTGCCAGCAGTCGACAGGGCAATCAGCCCCAGCATTTT	CASSRQGNQPQHF
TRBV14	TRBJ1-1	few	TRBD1	TGTGCCAGCAGCCTAGGACAGGGGACTGAAGCTTTCTTT	CASSLGQGTEAFF
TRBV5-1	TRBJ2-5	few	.	TGCGCCAGCAGCCCGACGCCCGTCCAGGAGACCCAGTACTTC	CASSPTPVQETQYF
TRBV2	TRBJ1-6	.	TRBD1	TGTGCCAGCCATTCCTCCGGGACAGGGCCTTCACCCCTCCACTTT	CASHSSGTGPSPLHF
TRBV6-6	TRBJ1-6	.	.	TGTGCCAGCAGTACCTATAATTCACCCCTCCACTTT	CASSTYNSPLHF
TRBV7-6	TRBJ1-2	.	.	TGTGCCAGCAGCTTAGGCGGGCGTTCCAACTATGGCTACACCTTC	CASSLGGRSNYGYTF
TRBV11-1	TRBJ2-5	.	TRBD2	TGTGCCAGCAGCTTCCCGACTAGCGGGGTCCAAGAGACCCAGTACTTC	CASSFPTSGVQETQYF
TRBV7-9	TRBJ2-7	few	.	TGTGCCAGCAGCTTAGTTAGCTCCTACGAGCAGTACTTC	CASSLVSSYEQYF
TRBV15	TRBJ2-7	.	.	TGTGCCACCAGCAGAGATAAGGATGACGAGCAGTACTTC	CATSRDKDDEQYF
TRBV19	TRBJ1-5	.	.	TGTGCCAGTAGTATATGGGGCAGGGATAGCAATCAGCCCCAGCATTTT	CASSIWGRDSNQPQHF
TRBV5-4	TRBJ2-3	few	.	TGTGCCAGCAGCTGGAACTACGGACAGTTTAGCACAGATACGCAGTATTTT	CASSWNYGQFSTDTQYF
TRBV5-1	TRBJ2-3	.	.	TGCGCCAGCAGCCTACCAACGCTAGCAACGGGGGATACGCAGTATTTT	CASSLPTLATGDTQYF